The present entry profiles one T cell receptor (beta chain) with its context. The source of the sample is a study of CD8 T cell repertoires and HIV-1 epitope variants. Overall study: Separate wells received one of Twenty-five Gag or Nef variant peptides.

Data came from immunoSEQ multiplex PCR; TCRdb stores just in-frame clones and leaves some out. The sample consists of some 87,000 clones, roughly four fifths of them appearing once. Germline V gene lookup returns CDR1 SEHNR and CDR2 FQNEAQ (reference sequence). V lost 2 bases, J lost 9 bases, and 7 bases stayed unmatched. CDR3 length equals 15 residues. The clonotype originates from a male donor with HIV. This rearrangement joins TRBV7-9 to TRBJ2-1; 10 bases match TRBD2. The sequencing input was uncultured baseline CD8+ T cells from peripheral blood mononuclear cells (PBMCs). CDR3 residues: CASSLSRLAGAEQFF. The CDR3 region has the DNA TGTGCCAGCAGCTTAAGTCGACTAGCGGGCGCTGAGCAGTTCTTC.